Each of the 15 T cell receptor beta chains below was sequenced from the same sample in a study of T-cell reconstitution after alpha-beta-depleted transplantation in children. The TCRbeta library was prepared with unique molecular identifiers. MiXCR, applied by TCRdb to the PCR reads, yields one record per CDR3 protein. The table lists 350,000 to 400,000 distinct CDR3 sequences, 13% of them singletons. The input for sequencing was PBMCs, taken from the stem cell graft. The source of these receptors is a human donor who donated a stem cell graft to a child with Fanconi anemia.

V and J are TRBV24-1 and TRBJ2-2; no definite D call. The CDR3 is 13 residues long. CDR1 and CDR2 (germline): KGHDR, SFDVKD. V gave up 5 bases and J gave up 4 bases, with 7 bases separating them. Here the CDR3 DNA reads TGTGCCACCAGTGCGACCGTCACCGGGGAGCTGTTTTTT. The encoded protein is CATSATVTGELFF.

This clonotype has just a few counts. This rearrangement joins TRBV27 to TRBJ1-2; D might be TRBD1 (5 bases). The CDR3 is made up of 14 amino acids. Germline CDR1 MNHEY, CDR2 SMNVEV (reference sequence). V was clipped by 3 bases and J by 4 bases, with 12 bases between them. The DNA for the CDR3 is TGTGCCAGCAGTTTTGGGGCAGCAGCCTATGGCTACACCTTC. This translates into CASSFGAAAYGYTF.

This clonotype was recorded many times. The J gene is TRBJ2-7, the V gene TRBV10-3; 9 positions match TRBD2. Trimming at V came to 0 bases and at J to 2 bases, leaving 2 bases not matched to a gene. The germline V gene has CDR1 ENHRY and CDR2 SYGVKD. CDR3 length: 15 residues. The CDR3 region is CAISESLAGAYEQYF. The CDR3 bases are TGTGCCATCAGTGAGTCGTTAGCGGGGGCCTACGAGCAGTACTTC.

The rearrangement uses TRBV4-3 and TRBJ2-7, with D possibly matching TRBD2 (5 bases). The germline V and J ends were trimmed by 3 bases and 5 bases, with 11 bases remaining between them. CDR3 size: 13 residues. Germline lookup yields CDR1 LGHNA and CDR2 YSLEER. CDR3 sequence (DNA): TGCGCCAGCAGCCACGAACGAGGGAACGAGCAGTACTTC. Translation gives CASSHERGNEQYF.

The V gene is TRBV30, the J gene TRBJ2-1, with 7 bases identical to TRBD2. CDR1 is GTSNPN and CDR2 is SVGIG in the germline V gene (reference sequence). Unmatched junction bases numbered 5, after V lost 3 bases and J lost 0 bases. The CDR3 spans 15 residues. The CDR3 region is CAWRASGSSYNEQFF. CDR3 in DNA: TGTGCCTGGAGGGCTAGCGGCAGCTCCTACAATGAGCAGTTCTTC.

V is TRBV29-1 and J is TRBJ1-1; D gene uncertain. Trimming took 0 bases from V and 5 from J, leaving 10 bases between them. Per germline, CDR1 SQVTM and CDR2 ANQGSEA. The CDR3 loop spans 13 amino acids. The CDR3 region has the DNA TGCAGCGTTGAAGATAGGACCTCGACTGAAGCTTTCTTT. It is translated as CSVEDRTSTEAFF.

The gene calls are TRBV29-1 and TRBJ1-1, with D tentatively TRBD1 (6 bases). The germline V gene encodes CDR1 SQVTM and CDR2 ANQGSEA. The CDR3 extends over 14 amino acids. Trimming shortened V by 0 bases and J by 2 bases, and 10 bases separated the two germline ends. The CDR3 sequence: CSVEDQGPNTEAFF. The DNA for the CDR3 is TGCAGCGTTGAAGATCAGGGGCCTAACACTGAAGCTTTCTTT.

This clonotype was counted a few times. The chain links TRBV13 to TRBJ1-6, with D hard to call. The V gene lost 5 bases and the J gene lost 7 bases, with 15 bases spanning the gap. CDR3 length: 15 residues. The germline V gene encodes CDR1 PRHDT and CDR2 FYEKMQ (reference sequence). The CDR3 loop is CASSPLSEENSPLHF. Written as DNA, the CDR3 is TGTGCCAGCAGCCCTCTCTCGGAAGAAAATTCACCCCTCCACTTT.

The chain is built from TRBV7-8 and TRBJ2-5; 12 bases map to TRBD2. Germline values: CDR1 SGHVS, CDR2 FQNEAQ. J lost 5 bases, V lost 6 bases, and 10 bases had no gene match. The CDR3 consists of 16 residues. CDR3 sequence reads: CASSRKRLAGVETQYF. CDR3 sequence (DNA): TGTGCCAGCAGTAGAAAAAGACTAGCGGGGGTGGAGACCCAGTACTTC. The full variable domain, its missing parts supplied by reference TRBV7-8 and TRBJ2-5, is GAGVSQSPRYKVAKRGQDVALRCDPISGHVSLFWYQQALGQGPEFLTYFQNEAQLDKSGLPSDRFFAERPEGSVSTLKIQRTQQEDSAVYLCASSRKRLAGVETQYFGPGTRLLVL.

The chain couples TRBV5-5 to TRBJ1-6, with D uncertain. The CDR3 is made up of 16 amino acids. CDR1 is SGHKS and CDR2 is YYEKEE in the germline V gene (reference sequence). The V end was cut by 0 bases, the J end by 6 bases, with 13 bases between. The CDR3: CASSLANVAPNSPLHF. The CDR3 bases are TGTGCCAGCAGCTTGGCCAACGTAGCCCCTAATTCACCCCTCCACTTT.

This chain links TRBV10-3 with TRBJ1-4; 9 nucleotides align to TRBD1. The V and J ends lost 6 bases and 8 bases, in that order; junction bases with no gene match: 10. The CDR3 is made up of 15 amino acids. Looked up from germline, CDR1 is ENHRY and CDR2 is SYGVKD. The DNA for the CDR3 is TGTGCCATCAGAGACAACCGGGACAGGGACGAAAAACTGTTTTTT. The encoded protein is CAIRDNRDRDEKLFF.

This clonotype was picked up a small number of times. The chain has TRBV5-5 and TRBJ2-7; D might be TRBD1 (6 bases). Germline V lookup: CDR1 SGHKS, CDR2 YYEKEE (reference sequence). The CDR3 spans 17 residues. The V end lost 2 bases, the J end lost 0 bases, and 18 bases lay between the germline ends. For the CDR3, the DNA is TGTGCCAGCAGCTTACCCTTGGACAGAATAAGCTCCTACGAGCAGTACGTC. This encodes CASSLPLDRISSYEQYV.

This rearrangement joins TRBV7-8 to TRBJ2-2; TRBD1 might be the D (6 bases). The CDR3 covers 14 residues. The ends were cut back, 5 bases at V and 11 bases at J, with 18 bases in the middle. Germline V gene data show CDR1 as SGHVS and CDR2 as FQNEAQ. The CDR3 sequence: CASSREIGGYELFF. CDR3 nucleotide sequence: TGTGCCAGCAGCCGAGAAATAGGGGGTTATGAGCTGTTTTTT.

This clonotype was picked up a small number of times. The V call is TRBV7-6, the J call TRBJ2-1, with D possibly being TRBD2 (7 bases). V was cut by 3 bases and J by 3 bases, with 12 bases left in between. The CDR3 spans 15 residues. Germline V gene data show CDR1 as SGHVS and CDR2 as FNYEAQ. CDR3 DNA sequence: TGTGCCAGCAGCTTGGGGGGGCTCGACTACAATGAGCAGTTCTTC. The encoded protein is CASSLGGLDYNEQFF.

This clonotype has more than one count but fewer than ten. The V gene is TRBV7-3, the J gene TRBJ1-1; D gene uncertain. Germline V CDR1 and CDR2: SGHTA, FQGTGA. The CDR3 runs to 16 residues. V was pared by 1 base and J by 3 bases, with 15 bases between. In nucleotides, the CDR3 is TGTGCCAGCAGCTTAAACGCGCCCGGGGTTCACACTGAAGCTTTCTTT. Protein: CASSLNAPGVHTEAFF.